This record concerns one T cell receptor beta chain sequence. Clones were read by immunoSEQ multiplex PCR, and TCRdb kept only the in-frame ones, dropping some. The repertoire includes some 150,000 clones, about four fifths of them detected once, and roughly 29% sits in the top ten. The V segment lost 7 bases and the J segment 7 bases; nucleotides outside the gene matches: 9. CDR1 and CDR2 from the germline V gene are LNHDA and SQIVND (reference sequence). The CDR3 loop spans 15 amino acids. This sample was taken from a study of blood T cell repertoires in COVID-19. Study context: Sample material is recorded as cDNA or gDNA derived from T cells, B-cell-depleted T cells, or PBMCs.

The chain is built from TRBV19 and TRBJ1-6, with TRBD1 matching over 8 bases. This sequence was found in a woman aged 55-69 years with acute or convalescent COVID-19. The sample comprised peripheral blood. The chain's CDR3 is CASTLWQGANSPLHF. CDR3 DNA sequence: TGTGCCAGTACCCTCTGGCAGGGGGCGAATTCACCCCTCCACTTT. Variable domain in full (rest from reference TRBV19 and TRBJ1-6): DGGITQSPKYLFRKEGQNVTLSCEQNLNHDAMYWYRQDPGQGLRLIYYSQIVNDFQKGDIAEGYSVSREKKESFPLTVTSAQKNPTAFYLCASTLWQGANSPLHFGNGTRLTVT.